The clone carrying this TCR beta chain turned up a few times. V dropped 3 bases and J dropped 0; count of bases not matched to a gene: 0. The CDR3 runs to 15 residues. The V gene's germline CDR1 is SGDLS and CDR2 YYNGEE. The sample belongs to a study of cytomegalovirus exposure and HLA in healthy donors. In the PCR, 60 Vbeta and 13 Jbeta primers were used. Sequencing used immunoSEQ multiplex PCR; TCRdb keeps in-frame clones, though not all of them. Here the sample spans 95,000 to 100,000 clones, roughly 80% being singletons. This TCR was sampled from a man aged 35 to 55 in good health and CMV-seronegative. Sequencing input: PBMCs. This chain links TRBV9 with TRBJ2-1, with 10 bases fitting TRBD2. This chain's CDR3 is CASSASGGSYNEQFF. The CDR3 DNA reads TGTGCCAGCAGCGCTAGCGGGGGCTCCTACAATGAGCAGTTCTTC.